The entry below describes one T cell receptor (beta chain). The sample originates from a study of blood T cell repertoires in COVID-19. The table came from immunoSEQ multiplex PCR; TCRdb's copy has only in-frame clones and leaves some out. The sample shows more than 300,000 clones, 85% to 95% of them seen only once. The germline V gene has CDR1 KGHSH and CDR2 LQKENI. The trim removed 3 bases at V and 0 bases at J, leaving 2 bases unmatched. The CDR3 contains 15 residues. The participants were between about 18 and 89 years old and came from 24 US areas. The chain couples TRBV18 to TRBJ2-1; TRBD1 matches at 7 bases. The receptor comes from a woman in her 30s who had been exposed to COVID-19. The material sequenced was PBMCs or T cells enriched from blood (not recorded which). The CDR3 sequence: CASSPGQSSYNEQFF. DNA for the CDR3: TGTGCCAGCTCACCGGGACAGAGCTCCTACAATGAGCAGTTCTTC.